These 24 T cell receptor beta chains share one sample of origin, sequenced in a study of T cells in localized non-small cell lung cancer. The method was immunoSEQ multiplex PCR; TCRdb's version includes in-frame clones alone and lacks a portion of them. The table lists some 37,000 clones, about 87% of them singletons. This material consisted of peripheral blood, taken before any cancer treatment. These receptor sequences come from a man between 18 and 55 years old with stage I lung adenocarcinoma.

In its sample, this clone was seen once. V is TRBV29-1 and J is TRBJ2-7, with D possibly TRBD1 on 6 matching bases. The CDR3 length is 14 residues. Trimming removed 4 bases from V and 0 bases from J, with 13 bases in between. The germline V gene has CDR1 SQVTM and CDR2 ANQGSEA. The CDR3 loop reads CSVVSGTNSYEQYF. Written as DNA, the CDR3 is TGCAGCGTTGTTTCCGGGACAAACTCCTACGAGCAGTACTTC.

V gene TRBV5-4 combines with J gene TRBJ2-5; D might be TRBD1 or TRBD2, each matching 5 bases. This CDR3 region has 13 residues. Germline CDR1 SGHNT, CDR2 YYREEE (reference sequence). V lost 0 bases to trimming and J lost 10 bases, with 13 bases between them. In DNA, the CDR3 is TGTGCCAGCAGCTTGGAAGTCTTTGGGGGCCAGTACTTC. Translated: CASSLEVFGGQYF.

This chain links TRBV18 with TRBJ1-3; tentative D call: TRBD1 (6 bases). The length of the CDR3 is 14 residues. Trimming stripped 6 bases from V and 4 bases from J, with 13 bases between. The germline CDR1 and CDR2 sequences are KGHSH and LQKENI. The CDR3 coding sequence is TGTGCCAGCTCTATCACAGGGACGGGAAACACCATATATTTT. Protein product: CASSITGTGNTIYF.

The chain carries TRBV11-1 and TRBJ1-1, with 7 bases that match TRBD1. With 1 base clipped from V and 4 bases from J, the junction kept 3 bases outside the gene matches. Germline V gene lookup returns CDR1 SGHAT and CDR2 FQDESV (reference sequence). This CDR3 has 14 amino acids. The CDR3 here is CASSLEQGFTEAFF. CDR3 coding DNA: TGTGCCAGCAGCTTAGAACAGGGGTTCACTGAAGCTTTCTTT.

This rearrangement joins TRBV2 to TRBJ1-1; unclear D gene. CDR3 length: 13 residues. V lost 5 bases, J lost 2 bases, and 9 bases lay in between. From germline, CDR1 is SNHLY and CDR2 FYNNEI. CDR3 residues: CASSLQTNTEAFF. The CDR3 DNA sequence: TGTGCCAGCAGTCTACAGACAAACACTGAAGCTTTCTTT.

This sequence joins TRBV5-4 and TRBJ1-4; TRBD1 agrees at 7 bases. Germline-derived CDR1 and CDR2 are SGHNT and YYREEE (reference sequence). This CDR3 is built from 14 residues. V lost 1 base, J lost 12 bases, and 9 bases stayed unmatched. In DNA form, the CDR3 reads TGTGCCAGCAGCTTGAACTTGGGCGGACAGGAACTGTTTTTT. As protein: CASSLNLGGQELFF.

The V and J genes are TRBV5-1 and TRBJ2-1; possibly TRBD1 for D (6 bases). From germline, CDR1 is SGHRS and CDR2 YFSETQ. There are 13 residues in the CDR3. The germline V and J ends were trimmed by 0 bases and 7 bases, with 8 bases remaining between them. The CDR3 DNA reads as TGCGCCAGCAGCTTGGGGACAGTAAATGAGCAGTTCTTC. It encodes CASSLGTVNEQFF.

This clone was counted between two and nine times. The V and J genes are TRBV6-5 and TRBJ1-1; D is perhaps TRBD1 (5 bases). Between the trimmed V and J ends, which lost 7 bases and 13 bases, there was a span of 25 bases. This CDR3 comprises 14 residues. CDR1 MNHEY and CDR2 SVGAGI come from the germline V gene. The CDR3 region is CASTVRRGRRGGFF. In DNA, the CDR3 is TGTGCCAGCACCGTTCGGAGGGGACGGCGGGGGGGTTTCTTT.

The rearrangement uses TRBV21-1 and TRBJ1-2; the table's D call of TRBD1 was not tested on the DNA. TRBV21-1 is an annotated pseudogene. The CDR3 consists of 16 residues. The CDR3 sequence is CASSSPGQGALYGYTF. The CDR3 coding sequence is TGTGCCAGCAGCAGTCCGGGACAGGGGGCTCTCTATGGCTACACCTTC.

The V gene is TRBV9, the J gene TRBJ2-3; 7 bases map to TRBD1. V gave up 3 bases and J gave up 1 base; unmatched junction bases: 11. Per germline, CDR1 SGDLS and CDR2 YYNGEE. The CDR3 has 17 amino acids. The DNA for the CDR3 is TGTGCCAGCAGCGCCGTACCTCGGACAGGCGGCACAGATACGCAGTATTTT. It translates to CASSAVPRTGGTDTQYF.

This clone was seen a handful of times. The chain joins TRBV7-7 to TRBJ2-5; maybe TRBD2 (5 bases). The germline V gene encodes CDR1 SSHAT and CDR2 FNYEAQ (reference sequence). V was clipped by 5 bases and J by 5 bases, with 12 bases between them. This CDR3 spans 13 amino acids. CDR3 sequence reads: CASSLDSTETQYF. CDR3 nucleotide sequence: TGTGCCAGCAGCCTGGACTCGACCGAGACCCAGTACTTC.

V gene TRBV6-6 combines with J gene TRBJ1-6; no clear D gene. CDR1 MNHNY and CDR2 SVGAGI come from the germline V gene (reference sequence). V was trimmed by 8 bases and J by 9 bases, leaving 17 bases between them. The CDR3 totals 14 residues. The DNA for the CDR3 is TGTGCCAGCGGGGAGAGAGGAGATAGTTCACCCCTCCACTTT. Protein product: CASGERGDSSPLHF.

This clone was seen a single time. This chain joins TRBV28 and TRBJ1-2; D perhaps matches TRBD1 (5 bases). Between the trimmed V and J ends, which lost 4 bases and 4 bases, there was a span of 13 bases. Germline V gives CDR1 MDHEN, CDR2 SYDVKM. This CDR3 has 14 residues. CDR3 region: CASSYGGYGYGYTF. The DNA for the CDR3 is TGTGCCAGCAGTTATGGGGGTTACGGCTATGGCTACACCTTC.

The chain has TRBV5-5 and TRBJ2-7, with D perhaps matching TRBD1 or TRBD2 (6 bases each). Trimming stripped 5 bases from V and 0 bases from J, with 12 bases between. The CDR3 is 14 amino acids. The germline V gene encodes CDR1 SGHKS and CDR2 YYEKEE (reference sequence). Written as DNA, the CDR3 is TGTGCCAGCAGGAGTCGGGGGCTCTCCTACGAGCAGTACTTC. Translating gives CASRSRGLSYEQYF.

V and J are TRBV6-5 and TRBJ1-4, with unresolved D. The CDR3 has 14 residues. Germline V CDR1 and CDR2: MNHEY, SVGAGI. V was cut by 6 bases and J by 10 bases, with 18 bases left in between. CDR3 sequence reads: CASRGSGESGKLFF. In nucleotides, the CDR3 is TGTGCCAGCAGGGGGTCCGGGGAATCGGGAAAACTGTTTTTT.

In DNA, the CDR3 is TGTGCCAGCAGTCTAGACAGGGGTAATTCACCCCTCCACTTT. It yields the protein CASSLDRGNSPLHF. V is TRBV5-4 and J is TRBJ1-6, with 8 bases aligning to TRBD1. With V trimmed by 5 bases and J by 6 bases, 4 bases remained unmatched. This CDR3 region has 14 residues. The germline CDR1 and CDR2 sequences are SGHNT and YYREEE (reference sequence).

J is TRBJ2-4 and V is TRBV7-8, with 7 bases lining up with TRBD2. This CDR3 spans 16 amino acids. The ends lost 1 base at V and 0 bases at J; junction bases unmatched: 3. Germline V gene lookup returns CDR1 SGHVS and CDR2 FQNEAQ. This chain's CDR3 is CASSLDRGVAKNIQYF. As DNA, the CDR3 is TGTGCCAGCAGCTTAGATCGGGGGGTAGCCAAAAACATTCAGTACTTC.

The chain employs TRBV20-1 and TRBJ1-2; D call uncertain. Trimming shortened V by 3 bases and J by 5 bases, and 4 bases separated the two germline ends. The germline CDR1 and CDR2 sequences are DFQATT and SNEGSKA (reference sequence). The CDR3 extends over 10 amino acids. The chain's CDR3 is CSASGYGYTF. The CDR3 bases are TGCAGTGCTAGCGGGTATGGCTACACCTTC.

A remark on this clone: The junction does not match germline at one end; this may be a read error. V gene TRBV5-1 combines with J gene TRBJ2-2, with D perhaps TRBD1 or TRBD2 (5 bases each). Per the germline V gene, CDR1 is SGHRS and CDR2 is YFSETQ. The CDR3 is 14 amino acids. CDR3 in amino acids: CASKGTSGTGELFF. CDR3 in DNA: TGCGCCAGCAAAGGGACCTCGGGGACCGGTGAGCTGTTTTTT.

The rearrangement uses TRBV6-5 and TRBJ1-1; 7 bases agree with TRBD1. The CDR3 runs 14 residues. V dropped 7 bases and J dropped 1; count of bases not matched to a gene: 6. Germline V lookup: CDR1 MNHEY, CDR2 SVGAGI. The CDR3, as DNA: TGTGCCAGCACTTTGACAGGGCAGAACACTGAAGCTTTCTTT. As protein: CASTLTGQNTEAFF.

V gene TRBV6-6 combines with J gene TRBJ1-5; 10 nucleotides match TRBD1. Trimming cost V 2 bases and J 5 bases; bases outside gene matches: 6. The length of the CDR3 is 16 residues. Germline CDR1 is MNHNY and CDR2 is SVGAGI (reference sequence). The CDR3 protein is CASSYPLTGGDQPQHF. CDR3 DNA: TGTGCCAGCAGTTACCCATTGACAGGGGGCGATCAGCCCCAGCATTTT.

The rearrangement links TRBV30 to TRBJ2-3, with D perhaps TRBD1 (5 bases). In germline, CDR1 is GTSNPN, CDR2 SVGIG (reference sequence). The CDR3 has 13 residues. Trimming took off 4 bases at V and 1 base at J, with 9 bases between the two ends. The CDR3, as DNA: TGTGCCTGGACAGGGTTCGGCACAGATACGCAGTATTTT. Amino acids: CAWTGFGTDTQYF.

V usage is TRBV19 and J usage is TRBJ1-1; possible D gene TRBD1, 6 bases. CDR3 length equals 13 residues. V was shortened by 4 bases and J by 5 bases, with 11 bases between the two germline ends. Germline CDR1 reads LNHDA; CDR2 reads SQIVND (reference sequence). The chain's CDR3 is CASSTGAGTEAFF. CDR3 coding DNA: TGTGCCAGTAGTACAGGGGCGGGAACTGAAGCTTTCTTT.

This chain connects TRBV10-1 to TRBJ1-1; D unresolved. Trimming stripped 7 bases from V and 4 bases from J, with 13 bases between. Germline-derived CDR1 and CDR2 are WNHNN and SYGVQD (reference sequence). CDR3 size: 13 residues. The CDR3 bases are TGCGCCAGCAATTCCCCTATCTTCACTGAAGCTTTCTTT. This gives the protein CASNSPIFTEAFF.